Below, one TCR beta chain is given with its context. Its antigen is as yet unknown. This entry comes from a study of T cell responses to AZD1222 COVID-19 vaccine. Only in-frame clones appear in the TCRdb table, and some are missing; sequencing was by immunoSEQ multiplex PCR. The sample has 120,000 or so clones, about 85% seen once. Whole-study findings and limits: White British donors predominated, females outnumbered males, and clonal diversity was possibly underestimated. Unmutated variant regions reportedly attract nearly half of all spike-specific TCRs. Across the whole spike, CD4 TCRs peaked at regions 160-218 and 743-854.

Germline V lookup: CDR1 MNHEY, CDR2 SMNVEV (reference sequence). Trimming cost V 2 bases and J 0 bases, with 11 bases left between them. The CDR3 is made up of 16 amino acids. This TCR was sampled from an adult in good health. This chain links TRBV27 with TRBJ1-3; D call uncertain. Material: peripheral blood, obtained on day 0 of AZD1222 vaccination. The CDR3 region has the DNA TGTGCCAGCAGTTTACGAGGGCCCCCCTCTGGAAACACCATATATTTT. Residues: CASSLRGPPSGNTIYF.